The 18 T cell receptor beta chains presented below share a single source sample, sequenced in a study of CD8+CD57+ T cells in acquired aplastic anemia. For sequencing, patients were chosen who had shown expansion of CD8+CD57+ cells by flow cytometry. Template material for TCR beta VDJ and CDR3 profiling consisted of genomic DNA. One entry per CDR3 protein results from TCRdb running MiXCR on the reads. The table has 160,000 or so distinct CDR3 sequences, 71% seen once. Sequencing was carried out using sorted CD4+, CD8+, or CD8+CD57+ T cells (not recorded which) from PBMCs. The receptors here all came from a human donor with aplastic anemia.

This chain uses TRBV12-3 or TRBV12-4 with TRBJ1-4; 7 bases are a match to TRBD1. The V segment lost 5 bases and the J segment 8 bases; nucleotides outside the gene matches: 8. This CDR3 region has 14 residues. The CDR3 reads CASSPQGVAEKLFF. Here the CDR3 DNA reads TGTGCCAGCAGTCCCCAGGGGGTGGCGGAAAAACTGTTTTTT.

The CDR3 sequence is CASSTVFQETQYF. CDR3 DNA sequence: TGTGCCAGTAGTACAGTGTTCCAAGAGACCCAGTACTTC. The V and J genes are TRBV19 and TRBJ2-5; D gene unclear. The CDR3 length is 13 residues. Per the germline V gene, CDR1 is LNHDA and CDR2 is SQIVND (reference sequence). Trimming took 4 bases from V and 1 from J, leaving 7 bases between them.

V is TRBV10-2 and J is TRBJ1-4; 8 bases are shared with TRBD1. Trimming took 4 bases from V and 8 from J; bases not matched to a gene: 6. In germline, CDR1 is WSHSY, CDR2 SAAADI. The CDR3 runs to 14 residues. The CDR3 sequence: CASSATGVEEKLFF. CDR3 DNA sequence: TGCGCCAGCAGTGCGACAGGGGTCGAAGAAAAACTGTTTTTT.

V usage is TRBV5-1 and J usage is TRBJ2-3, with D maybe TRBD1 (5 bases). Germline-derived CDR1 and CDR2 are SGHRS and YFSETQ. V gave up 6 bases and J gave up 4 bases, with 12 bases separating them. The length of the CDR3 is 13 residues. CDR3 nucleotides: TGCGCCAGCAAAACCGACAGTTCAGATACGCAGTATTTT. Protein: CASKTDSSDTQYF.

The chain links TRBV20-1 to TRBJ2-2, with D unresolved. This CDR3 is built from 15 residues. The V gene lost 3 bases and the J gene lost 1 base, with 12 bases spanning the gap. The V gene's germline CDR1 is DFQATT and CDR2 SNEGSKA (reference sequence). The CDR3 DNA is TGCAGTGCTAGGGTAGTTCTACAGAACACCGGGGAGCTGTTTTTT. It codes for CSARVVLQNTGELFF.

This clonotype has a handful of counts. The chain recombines TRBV19 with TRBJ2-7; the D gene is possibly TRBD1 (7 bases). Trimming took off 3 bases at V and 2 bases at J, with 11 bases between the two ends. The length of the CDR3 is 14 residues. Germline V gene data show CDR1 as LNHDA and CDR2 as SQIVND (reference sequence). The CDR3 DNA reads as TGTGCCAGTAGTATCGGCGGGACAGCCTACGAGCAGTACTTC. Its protein is CASSIGGTAYEQYF.

J is TRBJ2-1 and V is TRBV7-9; 8 nucleotides line up with TRBD1. V shed 5 bases, J shed 6 bases, and the junction held 9 bases outside the gene matches. The CDR3 spans 15 residues. Germline V CDR1 and CDR2: SEHNR, FQNEAQ (reference sequence). The CDR3: CASSKEQGGVNEQFF. Written as DNA, the CDR3 is TGTGCCAGCAGCAAAGAACAGGGGGGTGTCAATGAGCAGTTCTTC.

The gene calls are TRBV15 and TRBJ1-1; D is ambiguous. V lost 4 bases and J 0 bases, leaving 6 bases between the germline ends. This CDR3 is built from 13 residues. Germline V gene lookup returns CDR1 LNHNV and CDR2 YYDKDF (reference sequence). This CDR3 is CATSIVLNTEAFF. CDR3 coding DNA: TGTGCCACCAGCATAGTTCTGAACACTGAAGCTTTCTTT.

V and J are TRBV2 and TRBJ2-1, with unresolved D. The germline CDR1 and CDR2 sequences are SNHLY and FYNNEI. The CDR3 totals 15 residues. The ends were cut back, 6 bases at V and 1 base at J, with 13 bases in the middle. The CDR3: CASRDGLGSYNEQFF. The CDR3 DNA sequence: TGTGCCAGCAGGGACGGGTTAGGGTCCTACAATGAGCAGTTCTTC. Together with reference TRBV2 and TRBJ2-1, the CDR3 gives the full variable domain: EPEVTQTPSHQVTQMGQEVILRCVPISNHLYFYWYRQILGQKVEFLVSFYNNEISEKSEIFDDQFSVERPDGSNFTLKIRSTKLEDSAMYFCASRDGLGSYNEQFFGPGTRLTVL.

CDR3 protein: CATSDLNEQFF. The CDR3 bases are TGTGCCACCAGTGACCTCAATGAGCAGTTCTTC. The rearrangement links TRBV24-1 to TRBJ2-1; D unresolved. The V end lost 4 bases, the J end lost 6 bases, and 3 bases lay between the germline ends. Germline assignment: CDR1 KGHDR and CDR2 SFDVKD. There are 11 residues in the CDR3.

A single count supports this clonotype. The J gene is TRBJ2-3, the V gene TRBV10-1; D remains unclear. Germline CDR1 and CDR2: WNHNN and SYGVQD (reference sequence). This CDR3 spans 16 amino acids. The V gene lost 0 bases and the J gene lost 9 bases, with 19 bases spanning the gap. The CDR3 nucleotides read TGCGCCAGCAGTGAGTCCCTTTGGACCGTTCAGATCACGCAGTATTTT. This codes for CASSESLWTVQITQYF.

This chain uses TRBV12-3 or TRBV12-4 with TRBJ1-2; D gene unclear. V gave up 3 bases and J gave up 5 bases, with 13 bases separating them. The CDR3 is 14 residues long. CDR3 sequence reads: CASSFGPRDYGYTF. CDR3 nucleotide sequence: TGTGCCAGCAGTTTCGGGCCGCGGGATTATGGCTACACCTTC.

There are a few counts of this clonotype. This chain uses TRBV5-8 with TRBJ2-5, with D tentatively TRBD2 (6 bases). The V end was cut by 3 bases, the J end by 2 bases, with 14 bases between. Germline values: CDR1 SGHTS, CDR2 YDEGEE. The length of the CDR3 is 15 residues. The CDR3 loop is CASSSPLTRQETQYF. The CDR3 coding sequence is TGTGCCAGCAGCTCACCCTTGACTAGACAAGAGACCCAGTACTTC. Full variable domain (remainder filled in from reference TRBV5-8 and TRBJ2-5): EAGVTQSPTHLIKTRGQQATLRCSPISGHTSVYWYQQALGLGLQFLLWYDEGEERNRGNFPPRFSGRQFPNYSSELNVNALELEDSALYLCASSSPLTRQETQYFGPGTRLLVL.

The chain joins TRBV7-8 to TRBJ2-5; unclear D gene. From germline, CDR1 is SGHVS and CDR2 FQNEAQ. The V end was cut by 6 bases, the J end by 0 bases, with 26 bases between. This CDR3 is 19 amino acids long. CDR3 protein: CASSVSHFGSMGNQETQYF. The CDR3 DNA is TGTGCCAGCAGTGTATCGCATTTCGGGTCGATGGGAAACCAAGAGACCCAGTACTTC.

This chain links TRBV29-1 with TRBJ2-7; a weak D match, TRBD2 (5 bases). Germline assignment: CDR1 SQVTM and CDR2 ANQGSEA. The CDR3 has 13 amino acids. The ends were cut back, 7 bases at V and 2 bases at J, with 15 bases in the middle. CDR3 bases: TGCAGCGCGGGGAGAGGGCAGACCTACGAGCAGTACTTC. Translation gives CSAGRGQTYEQYF.

CDR3 sequence reads: CATSDKGRGNQPQHF. The CDR3 DNA reads TGTGCCACCAGTGATAAGGGGCGTGGCAATCAGCCCCAGCATTTT. The chain has TRBV24-1 and TRBJ1-5, with a weak D call TRBD1 (5 bases). Trimming removed 3 bases from V and 2 bases from J, with 10 bases in between. CDR1 is KGHDR, CDR2 SFDVKD, per germline. The CDR3 length is 15 residues.

CDR3 DNA sequence: TGTGCCAGCAGCCTGGGACCGGCATATGGCTACACCTTC. This codes for CASSLGPAYGYTF. The V call is TRBV13, the J call TRBJ1-2; D is perhaps TRBD1 (5 bases). Germline V gene lookup returns CDR1 PRHDT and CDR2 FYEKMQ (reference sequence). The length of the CDR3 is 13 residues. The V end lost 5 bases, the J end lost 5 bases, and 12 bases lay between the germline ends. Together with reference TRBV13 and TRBJ1-2, the CDR3 gives the full variable domain: AAGVIQSPRHLIKEKRETATLKCYPIPRHDTVYWYQQGPGQDPQFLISFYEKMQSDKGSIPDRFSAQQFSDYHSELNMSSLELGDSALYFCASSLGPAYGYTFGSGTRLTVV.

About this clonotype itself: One end of the junction fails to match germline, which may point to a read error. In nucleotides, the CDR3 is TGCGCCAGCAGCCAAGGCGGTAGGGGGGCAGGGAACACTGAAGCTTTCTTT. It is translated as CASSQGGRGAGNTEAFF. The V gene is TRBV7-9, the J gene TRBJ1-1; TRBD1 might be the D (6 bases). CDR1 and CDR2 (germline): SEHNR, FQNEAQ (reference sequence). The CDR3 covers 17 residues.